This TCR beta chain appears in the sequencing data of a study of shared clonotypes between healthy human individuals. Sequencing was performed with immunoSEQ multiplex PCR; in TCRdb, only in-frame clones are kept and a portion is missing. The table has roughly 490,000 clones, roughly 85% seen once. The CDR3 runs 16 residues. Deletions cut 0 bases from V and 6 bases from J, with 17 bases between. CDR1 and CDR2 (germline): LGHNA, YSLEER. This sequence was found in a woman aged 35 to 49 in good health. Some clones in this sample may be carry-over from other donors' samples. The rearrangement uses TRBV4-3 and TRBJ1-2; D perhaps matches TRBD1 (5 bases). The sequenced sample consisted of PBMCs. CDR3: CASSQDLSHRGDGYTF. Here the CDR3 DNA reads TGCGCCAGCAGCCAAGATCTCTCCCACCGGGGCGATGGCTACACCTTC.